These 5 T cell receptor beta chains originate from one sample sequenced in a study of blood T cells in healthy people across ages. A sample-barcoded 5' primer and a J-beta primer mix were used in a second PCR of roughly 7 to 12 cycles. MiXCR was run by TCRdb on the 5' RACE reads, yielding one entry per CDR3 protein. Among about 780,000 distinct CDR3 sequences listed, around 45% were seen once. Sequenced: blood. The receptors come from a man of 80 years or more in good health.

This clonotype showed up many times. The V and J genes are TRBV7-3 and TRBJ2-6, with a weak D call TRBD1 (7 bases). The CDR3 runs 17 residues. Germline CDR1 and CDR2: SGHTA and FQGTGA. The germline V and J ends were trimmed by 5 bases and 4 bases, with 18 bases remaining between them. The CDR3 loop reads CASSLRTGGNGANVLTF. In nucleotides, the CDR3 is TGTGCCAGCAGCCTCCGGACAGGCGGGAACGGGGCCAACGTCCTGACTTTC.

V usage is TRBV7-6 and J usage is TRBJ2-1; D unresolved. In germline, CDR1 is SGHVS, CDR2 FNYEAQ. The CDR3 contains 11 residues. Trimming removed 4 bases from V and 9 bases from J, with 7 bases in between. The CDR3 protein is CASSSKVEQFF. The CDR3 DNA reads TGTGCCAGCAGCTCCAAGGTTGAGCAGTTCTTC.

This clonotype was detected once. This rearrangement joins TRBV7-2 to TRBJ2-1; maybe TRBD2 (5 bases). In germline, CDR1 is SGHTA, CDR2 FQGNSA. The CDR3 runs 14 residues. The V end was cut by 11 bases, the J end by 9 bases, with 23 bases between. Written as DNA, the CDR3 is TGTGCCCTCTCACCGCGGGCTGGACTGGGTGAGCAGTTCTTC. It yields the protein CALSPRAGLGEQFF.

The chain joins TRBV3-1 to TRBJ1-1, with 7 bases lining up with TRBD1. With V trimmed by 5 bases and J by 9 bases, 6 bases remained unmatched. Germline CDR1 and CDR2: LGHDT and YNNKEL (reference sequence). CDR3 length: 12 amino acids. The CDR3 DNA follows: TGTGCCAGCAGCTCTGACAGGGCAAAAGCTTTCTTT. As protein: CASSSDRAKAFF. The variable domain in full, completed from reference TRBV3-1 and TRBJ1-1, reads DTAVSQTPKYLVTQMGNDKSIKCEQNLGHDTMYWYKQDSKKFLKIMFSYNNKELIINETVPNRFSPKSPDKAHLNLHINSLELGDSAVYFCASSSDRAKAFFGQGTRLTVV.

The chain has TRBV5-1 and TRBJ2-3; 7 bases line up with TRBD1. The CDR3 consists of 15 residues. The germline CDR1 and CDR2 sequences are SGHRS and YFSETQ. Losses at the gene ends were 4 bases for V and 2 bases for J; bases not matched to a gene: 7. CDR3 loop: CASSPGTVVTDTQYF. CDR3 bases: TGCGCCAGCAGCCCGGGGACAGTCGTCACAGATACGCAGTATTTT.